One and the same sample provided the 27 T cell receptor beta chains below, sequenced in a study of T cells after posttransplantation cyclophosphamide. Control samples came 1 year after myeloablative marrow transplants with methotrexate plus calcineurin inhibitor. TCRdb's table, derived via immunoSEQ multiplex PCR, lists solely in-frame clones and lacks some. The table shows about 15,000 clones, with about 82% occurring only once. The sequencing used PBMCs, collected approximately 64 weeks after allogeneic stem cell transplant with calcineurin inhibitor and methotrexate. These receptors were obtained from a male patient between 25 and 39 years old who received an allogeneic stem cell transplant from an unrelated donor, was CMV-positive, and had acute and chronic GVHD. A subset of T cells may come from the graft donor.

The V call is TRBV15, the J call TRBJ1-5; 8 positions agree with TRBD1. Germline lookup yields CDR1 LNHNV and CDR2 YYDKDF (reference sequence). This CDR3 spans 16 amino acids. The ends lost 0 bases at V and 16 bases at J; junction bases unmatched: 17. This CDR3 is CATSRDTGQGGLGLHF. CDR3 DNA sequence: TGTGCCACCAGCAGAGATACCGGACAGGGTGGGCTCGGCCTACATTTT.

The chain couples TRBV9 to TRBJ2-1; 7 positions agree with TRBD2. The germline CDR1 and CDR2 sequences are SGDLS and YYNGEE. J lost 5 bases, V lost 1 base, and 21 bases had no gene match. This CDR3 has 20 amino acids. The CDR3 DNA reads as TGTGCCAGCAGCGTATGGGGGGGTGGAGGATTCGAAAGTCATGACAATGAGCAGTTCTTC. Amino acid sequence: CASSVWGGGGFESHDNEQFF.

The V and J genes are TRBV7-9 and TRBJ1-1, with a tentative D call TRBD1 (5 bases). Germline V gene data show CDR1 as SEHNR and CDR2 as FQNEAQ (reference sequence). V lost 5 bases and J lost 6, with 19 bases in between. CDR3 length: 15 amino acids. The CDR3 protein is CASSRLVGGSPEAFF. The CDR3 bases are TGTGCCAGCAGCCGATTAGTGGGGGGGAGCCCTGAAGCTTTCTTT.

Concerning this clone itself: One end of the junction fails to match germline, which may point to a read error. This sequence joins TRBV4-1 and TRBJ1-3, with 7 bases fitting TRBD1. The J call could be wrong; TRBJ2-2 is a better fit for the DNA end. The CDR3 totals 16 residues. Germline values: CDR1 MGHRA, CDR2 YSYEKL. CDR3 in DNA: TGCGCCAGCGGCCAAGTACACAGGGGAAGCACCGGGGAGCTGTTTTTT. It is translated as CASGQVHRGSTGELFF.

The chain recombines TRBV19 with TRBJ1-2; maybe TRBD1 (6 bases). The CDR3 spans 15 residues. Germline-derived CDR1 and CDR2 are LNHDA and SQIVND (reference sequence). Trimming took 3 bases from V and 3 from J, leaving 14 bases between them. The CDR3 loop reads CASSMAQGSDYGYTF. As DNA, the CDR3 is TGTGCCAGTAGTATGGCCCAGGGGAGTGACTATGGCTACACCTTC.

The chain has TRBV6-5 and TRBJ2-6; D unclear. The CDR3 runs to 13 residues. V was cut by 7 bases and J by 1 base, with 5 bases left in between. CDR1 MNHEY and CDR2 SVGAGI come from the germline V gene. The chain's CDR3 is CASKLSGANVLTF. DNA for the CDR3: TGTGCCAGCAAGCTTTCTGGGGCCAACGTCCTGACTTTC.

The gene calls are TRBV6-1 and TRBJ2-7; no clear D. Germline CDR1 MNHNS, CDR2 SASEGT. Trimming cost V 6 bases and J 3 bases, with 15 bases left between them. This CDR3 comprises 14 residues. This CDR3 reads CASRLLVPHYEQYF. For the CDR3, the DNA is TGTGCCAGCAGACTCTTAGTCCCCCACTACGAGCAGTACTTC.

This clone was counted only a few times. The CDR3 DNA sequence: TGTGCCAAGGGGGCCCCCTCTGGAAACACCATATATTTT. Translation: CAKGAPSGNTIYF. The chain couples TRBV7-3 to TRBJ1-3; TRBD1 agrees at 7 bases. Germline V lookup: CDR1 SGHTA, CDR2 FQGTGA. The junction had 3 bases not matched to a gene; V was cut back by 10 bases and J by 0 bases. CDR3 length equals 13 residues.

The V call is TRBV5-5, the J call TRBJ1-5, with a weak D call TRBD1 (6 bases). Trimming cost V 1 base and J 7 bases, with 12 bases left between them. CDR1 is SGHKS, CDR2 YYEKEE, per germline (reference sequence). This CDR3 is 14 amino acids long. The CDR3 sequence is CASSLKGEGQPQHF. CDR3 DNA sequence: TGTGCCAGCAGCTTGAAGGGGGAAGGACAGCCCCAGCATTTT.

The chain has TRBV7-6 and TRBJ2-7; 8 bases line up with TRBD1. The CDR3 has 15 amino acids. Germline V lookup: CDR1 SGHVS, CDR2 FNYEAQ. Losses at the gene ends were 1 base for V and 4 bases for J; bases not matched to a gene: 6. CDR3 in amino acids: CASSLGDGDRYEQYF. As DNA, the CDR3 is TGTGCCAGCAGCTTAGGGGACGGGGACAGGTACGAGCAGTACTTC.

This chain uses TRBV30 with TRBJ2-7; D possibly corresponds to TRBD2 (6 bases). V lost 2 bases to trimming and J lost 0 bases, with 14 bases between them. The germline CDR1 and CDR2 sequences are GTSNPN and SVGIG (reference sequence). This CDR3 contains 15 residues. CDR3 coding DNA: TGTGCCTGGAGTTCCGGGACTGATGTCTCCTACGAGCAGTACTTC. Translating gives CAWSSGTDVSYEQYF.

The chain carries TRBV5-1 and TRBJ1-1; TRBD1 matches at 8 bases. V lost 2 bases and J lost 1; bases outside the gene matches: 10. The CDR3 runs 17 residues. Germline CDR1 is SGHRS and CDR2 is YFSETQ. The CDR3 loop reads CASSFWQGAGQNTEAFF. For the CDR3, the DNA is TGCGCCAGCAGCTTCTGGCAGGGGGCAGGGCAGAACACTGAAGCTTTCTTT. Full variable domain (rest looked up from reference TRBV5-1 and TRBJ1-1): KAGVTQTPRYLIKTRGQQVTLSCSPISGHRSVSWYQQTPGQGLQFLFEYFSETQRNKGNFPGRFSGRQFSNSRSEMNVSTLELGDSALYLCASSFWQGAGQNTEAFFGQGTRLTVV.

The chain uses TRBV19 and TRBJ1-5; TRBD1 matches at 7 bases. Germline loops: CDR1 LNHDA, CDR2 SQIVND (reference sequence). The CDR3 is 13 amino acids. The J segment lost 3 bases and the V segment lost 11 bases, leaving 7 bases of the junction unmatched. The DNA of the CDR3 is TGTGCCTCCGGACAGGCGACCAATCAGCCCCAGCATTTT. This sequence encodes CASGQATNQPQHF. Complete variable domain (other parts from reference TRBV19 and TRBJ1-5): DGGITQSPKYLFRKEGQNVTLSCEQNLNHDAMYWYRQDPGQGLRLIYYSQIVNDFQKGDIAEGYSVSREKKESFPLTVTSAQKNPTAFYLCASGQATNQPQHFGDGTRLSIL.

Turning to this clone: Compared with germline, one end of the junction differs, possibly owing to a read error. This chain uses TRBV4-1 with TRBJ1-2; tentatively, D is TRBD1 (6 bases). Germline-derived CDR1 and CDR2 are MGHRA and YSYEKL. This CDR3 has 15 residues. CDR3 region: CASSHHRDVDYGYTF. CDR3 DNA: TGTGCCAGCAGCCACCACAGGGATGTTGACTATGGCTACACCTTC.

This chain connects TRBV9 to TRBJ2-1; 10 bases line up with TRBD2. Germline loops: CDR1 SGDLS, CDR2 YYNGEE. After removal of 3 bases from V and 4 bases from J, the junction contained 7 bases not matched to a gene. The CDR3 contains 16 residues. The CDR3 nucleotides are TGTGCCAGCAGCGGAGGACTAGCGGAGGGGTACAATGAGCAGTTCTTC. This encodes CASSGGLAEGYNEQFF.

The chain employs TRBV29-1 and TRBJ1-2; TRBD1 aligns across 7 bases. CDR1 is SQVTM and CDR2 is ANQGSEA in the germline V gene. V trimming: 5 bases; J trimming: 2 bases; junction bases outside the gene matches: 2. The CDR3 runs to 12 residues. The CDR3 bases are TGCAGCGTTCTACAGGGGAACTATGGCTACACCTTC. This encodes CSVLQGNYGYTF.

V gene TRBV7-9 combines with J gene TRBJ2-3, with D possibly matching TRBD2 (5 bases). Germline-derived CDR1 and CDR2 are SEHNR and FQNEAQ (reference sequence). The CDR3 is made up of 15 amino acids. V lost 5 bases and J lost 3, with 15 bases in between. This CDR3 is CASSRNRGSTDTQYF. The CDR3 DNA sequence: TGTGCCAGCAGCCGGAACCGGGGATCGACAGATACGCAGTATTTT.

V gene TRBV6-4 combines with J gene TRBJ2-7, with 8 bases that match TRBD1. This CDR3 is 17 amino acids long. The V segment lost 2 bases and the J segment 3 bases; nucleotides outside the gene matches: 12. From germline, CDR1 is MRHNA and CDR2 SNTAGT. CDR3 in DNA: TGTGCCAGCAGTGACACCAACGAGGACAGGGCACACTACGAGCAGTACTTC. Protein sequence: CASSDTNEDRAHYEQYF.

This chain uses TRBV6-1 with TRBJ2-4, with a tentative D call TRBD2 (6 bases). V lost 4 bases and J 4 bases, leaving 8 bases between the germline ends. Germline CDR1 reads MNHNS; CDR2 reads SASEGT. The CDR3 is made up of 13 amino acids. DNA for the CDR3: TGTGCCAGCAGTGCTGGGGGGAAAAACATTCAGTACTTC. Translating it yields CASSAGGKNIQYF.

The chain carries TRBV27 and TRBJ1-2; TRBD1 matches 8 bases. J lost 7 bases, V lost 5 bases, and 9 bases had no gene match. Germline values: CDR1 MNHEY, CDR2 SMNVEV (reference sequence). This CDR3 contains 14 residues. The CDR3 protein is CASSPRTGSLGYTF. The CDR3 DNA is TGTGCCAGCAGTCCCCGGACAGGGAGCCTTGGCTACACCTTC.

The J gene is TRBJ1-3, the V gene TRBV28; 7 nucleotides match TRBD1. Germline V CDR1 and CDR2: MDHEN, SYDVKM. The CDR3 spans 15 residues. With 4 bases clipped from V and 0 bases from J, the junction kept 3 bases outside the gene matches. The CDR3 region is CASSSGQASGNTIYF. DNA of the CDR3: TGTGCCAGCAGTTCAGGACAGGCCTCTGGAAACACCATATATTTT. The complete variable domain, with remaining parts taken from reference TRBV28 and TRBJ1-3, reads DVKVTQSSRYLVKRTGEKVFLECVQDMDHENMFWYRQDPGLGLRLIYFSYDVKMKEKGDIPEGYSVSREKKERFSLILESASTNQTSMYLCASSSGQASGNTIYFGEGSWLTVV.

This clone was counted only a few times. For the CDR3, the DNA is TGCGCCAGCAGCCCTCCGGCAGGGGAGACCCAGTACTTC. It translates to CASSPPAGETQYF. The chain has TRBV4-1 and TRBJ2-5; D is possibly TRBD1 (5 bases). Per the germline V gene, CDR1 is MGHRA and CDR2 is YSYEKL. Trimming took 4 bases from V and 5 from J, leaving 11 bases between them. This CDR3 has 13 residues.

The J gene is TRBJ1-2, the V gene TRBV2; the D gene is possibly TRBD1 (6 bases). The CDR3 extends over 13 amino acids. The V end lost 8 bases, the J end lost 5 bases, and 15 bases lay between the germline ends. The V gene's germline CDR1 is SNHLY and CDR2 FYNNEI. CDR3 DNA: TGTGCCAGCGGGGAACAGGGTGGGTATGGCTACACCTTC. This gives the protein CASGEQGGYGYTF.

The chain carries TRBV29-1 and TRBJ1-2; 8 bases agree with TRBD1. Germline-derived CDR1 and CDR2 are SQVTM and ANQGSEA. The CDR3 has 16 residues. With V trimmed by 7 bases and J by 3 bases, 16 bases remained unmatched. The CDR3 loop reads CSAGVGQGRNYYGYTF. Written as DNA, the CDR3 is TGCAGCGCTGGGGTCGGACAGGGCCGGAATTACTATGGCTACACCTTC.

The CDR3: CASSEDSAYTEAFF. The CDR3, as DNA: TGTGCCAGCAGCGAGGACAGCGCTTACACTGAAGCTTTCTTT. This chain connects TRBV5-4 to TRBJ1-1, with D perhaps TRBD1 (6 bases). The germline gives CDR1 SGHNT, CDR2 YYREEE (reference sequence). Trimming removed 4 bases from V and 3 bases from J, with 13 bases in between. The CDR3 totals 14 residues.

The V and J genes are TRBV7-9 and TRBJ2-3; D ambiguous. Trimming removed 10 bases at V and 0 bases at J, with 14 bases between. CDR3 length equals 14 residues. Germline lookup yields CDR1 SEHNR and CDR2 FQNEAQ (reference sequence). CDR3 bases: TGTGCCACCATCTATTCTGATAGCACAGATACGCAGTATTTT. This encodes CATIYSDSTDTQYF.

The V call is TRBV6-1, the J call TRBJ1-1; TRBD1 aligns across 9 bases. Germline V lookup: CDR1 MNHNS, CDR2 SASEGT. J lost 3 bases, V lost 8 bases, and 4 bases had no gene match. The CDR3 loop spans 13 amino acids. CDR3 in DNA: TGTGCCAGCTGCACAGGGGGCCACACTGAAGCTTTCTTT. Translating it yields CASCTGGHTEAFF.